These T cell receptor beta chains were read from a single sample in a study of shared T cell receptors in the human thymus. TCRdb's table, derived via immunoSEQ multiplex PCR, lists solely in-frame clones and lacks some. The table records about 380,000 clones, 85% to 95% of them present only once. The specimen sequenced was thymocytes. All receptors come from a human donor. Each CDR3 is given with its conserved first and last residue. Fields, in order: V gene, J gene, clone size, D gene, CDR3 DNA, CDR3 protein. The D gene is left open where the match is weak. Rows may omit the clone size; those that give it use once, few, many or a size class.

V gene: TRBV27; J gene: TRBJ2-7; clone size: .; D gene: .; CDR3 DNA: TGTGCCAGCACCCCCCCATGGACAGAGTCCTACGAGCAGTACTTC; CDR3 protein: CASTPPWTESYEQYF
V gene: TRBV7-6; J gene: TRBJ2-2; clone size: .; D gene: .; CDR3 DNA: TGTGCCCTGGGCCGCCTAGCGCAGAACACCGGGGAGCTGTTTTTT; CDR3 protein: CALGRLAQNTGELFF
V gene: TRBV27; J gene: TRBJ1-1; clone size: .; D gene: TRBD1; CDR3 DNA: TGTGCCAGCAGTTTCCCGGGACAGGGCCTGTCTGAAGCTTTCTTT; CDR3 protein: CASSFPGQGLSEAFF
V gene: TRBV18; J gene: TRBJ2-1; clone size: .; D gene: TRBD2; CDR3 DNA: TGTGCCAGCTCAAGACTAGCGGGAGGGCCCGATGAGCAGTTCTTC; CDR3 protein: CASSRLAGGPDEQFF
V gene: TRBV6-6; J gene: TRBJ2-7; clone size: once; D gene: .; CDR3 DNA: TGTGCCGCCGGACAACGGAAGATCTACGAGCAGTACTTC; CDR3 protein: CAAGQRKIYEQYF
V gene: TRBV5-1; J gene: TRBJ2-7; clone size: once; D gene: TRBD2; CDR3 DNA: TGCGCCAGCAGCTTGACTAGCGGGAGTATGCCAAACTACGAGCAGTACTTC; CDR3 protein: CASSLTSGSMPNYEQYF
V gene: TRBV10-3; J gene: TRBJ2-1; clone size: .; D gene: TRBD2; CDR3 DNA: TGTGCCAGCTCACTAGCGGGAGGGCCCGGTGAGCAGTTCTTC; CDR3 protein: CASSLAGGPGEQFF
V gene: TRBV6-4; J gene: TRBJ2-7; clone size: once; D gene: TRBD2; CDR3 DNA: TGTGCCAGCAGTCCAAGCGGGACCCGGGAGAGGCAGTACTTC; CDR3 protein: CASSPSGTRERQYF
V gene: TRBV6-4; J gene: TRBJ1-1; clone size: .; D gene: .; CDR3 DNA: TGTGCCAGCAGCTCCGGGACACTAATTGGGAACACTGAAGCTTTCTTT; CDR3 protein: CASSSGTLIGNTEAFF
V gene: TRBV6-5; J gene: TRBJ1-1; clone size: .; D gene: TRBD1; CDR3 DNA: TGTGCCAGCAGTTACTCGGCTACAGGGGAGAACACTGAAGCTTTCTTT; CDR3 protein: CASSYSATGENTEAFF
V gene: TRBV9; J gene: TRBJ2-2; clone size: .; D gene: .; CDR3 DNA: TGTGCCAGCAGCGTAAGAATTGACCCTTCGAACACCGGGGAGCTGTTTTTT; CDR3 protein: CASSVRIDPSNTGELFF
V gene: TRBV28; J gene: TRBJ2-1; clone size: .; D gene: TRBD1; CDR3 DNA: TGTGCCAGCAGCGCCTTTTTTACAGGGGTCTACAATGAGCAGTTCTTC; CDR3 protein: CASSAFFTGVYNEQFF
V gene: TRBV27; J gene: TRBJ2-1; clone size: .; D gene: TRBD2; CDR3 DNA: TGTGCCAGCAGTCCCCCCCCGGGACTAGCGAGCTCCTACAATGAGCAGTTCTTC; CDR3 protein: CASSPPPGLASSYNEQFF
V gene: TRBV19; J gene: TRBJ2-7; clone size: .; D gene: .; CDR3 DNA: TGTGCCAGTAGTCGATCCCGGGACCGATTCTACGAGCAGTACTTC; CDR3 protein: CASSRSRDRFYEQYF
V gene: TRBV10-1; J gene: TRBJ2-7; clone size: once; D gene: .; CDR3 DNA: TGCGCCAGCGGGCATCGGCCCTACGAGCAGTACTTC; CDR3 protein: CASGHRPYEQYF
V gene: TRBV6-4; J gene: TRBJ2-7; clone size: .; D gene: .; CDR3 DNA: TGTGCCAGCAGTGAAATGAGGGACGAGCAGTACTTC; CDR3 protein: CASSEMRDEQYF
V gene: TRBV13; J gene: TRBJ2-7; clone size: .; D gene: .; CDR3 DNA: TGTGCCAGCAGCTTAGGGAAGACAGGATCAGTTGGCGAGCAGTACTTC; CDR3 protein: CASSLGKTGSVGEQYF
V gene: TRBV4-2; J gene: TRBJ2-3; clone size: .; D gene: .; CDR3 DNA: TGTGCCAGCAGCCAAGGTCCAGCGGGCGCATCAGATACGCAGTATTTT; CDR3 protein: CASSQGPAGASDTQYF
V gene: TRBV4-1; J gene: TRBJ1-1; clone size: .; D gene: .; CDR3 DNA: TGCGCCAGCAGCCGGGGATTGAACACTGAAGCTTTCTTT; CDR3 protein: CASSRGLNTEAFF
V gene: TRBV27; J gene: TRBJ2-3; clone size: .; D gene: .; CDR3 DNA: TGTGCCAGCAGTTCGAACACAGATACGCAGTATTTT; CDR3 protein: CASSSNTDTQYF
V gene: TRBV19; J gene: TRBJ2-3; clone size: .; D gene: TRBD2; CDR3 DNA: TGTGCCAGTAGTTTCCTAGCGGGCCTTGCCCGCAGAGATACGCAGTATTTT; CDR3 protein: CASSFLAGLARRDTQYF
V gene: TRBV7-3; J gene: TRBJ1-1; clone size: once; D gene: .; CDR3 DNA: TGTGCCAGCAGCTTTTTGGAAAGGGGCGGGAACACTGAAGCTTTCTTT; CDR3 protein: CASSFLERGGNTEAFF
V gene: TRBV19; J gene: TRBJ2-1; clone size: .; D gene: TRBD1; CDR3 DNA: TGTGCCAGTAGTGACAGGGGCTACAATGAGCAGTTCTTC; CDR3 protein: CASSDRGYNEQFF
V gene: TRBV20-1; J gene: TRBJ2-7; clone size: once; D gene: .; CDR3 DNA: TGCAGTGCCACCGACGACGACGAGCAGTACTTC; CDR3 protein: CSATDDDEQYF
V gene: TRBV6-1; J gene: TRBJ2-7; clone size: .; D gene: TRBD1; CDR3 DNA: TGTGCCAGCACCTGCCGGACAGGGATGTACGAGCAGTACTTC; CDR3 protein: CASTCRTGMYEQYF
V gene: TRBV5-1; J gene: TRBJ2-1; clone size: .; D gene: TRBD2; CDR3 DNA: TGCGCCAGCAGCTTTGCTGACTTGGGACTAGCGGGAAGCTCCTACAATGAGCAGTTCTTC; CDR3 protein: CASSFADLGLAGSSYNEQFF
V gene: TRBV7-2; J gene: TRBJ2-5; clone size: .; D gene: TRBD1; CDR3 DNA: TGTGCCAGCAGCTTAGCGGGACAGGGGCGGGTCCAGACCCAGTACTTC; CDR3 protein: CASSLAGQGRVQTQYF
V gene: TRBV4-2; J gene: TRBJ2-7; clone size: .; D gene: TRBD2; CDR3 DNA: TGTGCCAGCAGCCTCCACCCGGGACTAGTAAGCGAGCAGTACTTC; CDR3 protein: CASSLHPGLVSEQYF
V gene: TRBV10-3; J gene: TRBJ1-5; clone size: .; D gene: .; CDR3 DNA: TGTGCCATCAGTGCGATCGAGGGAAGCCAGCCCCAGCATTTT; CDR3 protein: CAISAIEGSQPQHF
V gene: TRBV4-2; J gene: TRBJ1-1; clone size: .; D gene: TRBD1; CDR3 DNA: TGTGCCAGCAGCCAAGAAAGGGACAGGTGGAACACTGAAGCTTTCTTT; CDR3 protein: CASSQERDRWNTEAFF
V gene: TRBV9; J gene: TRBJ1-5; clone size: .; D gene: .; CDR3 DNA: TGTGCCAGCAGCTCCGCGGCAGGATTAAATCAGCCCCAGCATTTT; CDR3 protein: CASSSAAGLNQPQHF
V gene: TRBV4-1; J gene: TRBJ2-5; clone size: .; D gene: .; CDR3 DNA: TGCGCCAGCAGCCAGCTAACCGGGACGCAACAAGAGACCCAGTACTTC; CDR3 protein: CASSQLTGTQQETQYF
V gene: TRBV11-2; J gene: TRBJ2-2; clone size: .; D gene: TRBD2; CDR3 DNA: TGTGCCAGCAGCTTAGGGTGGCAAGCGGGAGACGGCACCGGGGAGCTGTTTTTT; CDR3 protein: CASSLGWQAGDGTGELFF
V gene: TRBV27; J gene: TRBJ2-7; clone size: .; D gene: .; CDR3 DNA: TGTGCCAGCAGTTCCCCCGGGACCCCAGTCCACGAGCAGTACTTC; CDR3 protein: CASSSPGTPVHEQYF
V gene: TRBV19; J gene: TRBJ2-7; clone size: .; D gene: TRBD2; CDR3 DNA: TGTGCCAGTAACCCAAGTAGGACTAGCCGCGAGCAGTACTTC; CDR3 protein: CASNPSRTSREQYF
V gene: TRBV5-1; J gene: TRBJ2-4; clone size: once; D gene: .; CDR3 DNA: TGCGCCAGCAGCCTCCGGGACATAAAAAACATTCAGTACTTC; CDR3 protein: CASSLRDIKNIQYF
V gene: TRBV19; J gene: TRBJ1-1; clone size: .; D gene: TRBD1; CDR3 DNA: TGTGCCAGTAGTCACAGGGGGAACACTGAAGCTTTCTTT; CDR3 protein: CASSHRGNTEAFF
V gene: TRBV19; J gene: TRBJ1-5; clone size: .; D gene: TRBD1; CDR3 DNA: TGTGCCAGTACCCTCCGCGGCACAGGGGGCGACTACAATCAGCCCCAGCATTTT; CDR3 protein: CASTLRGTGGDYNQPQHF
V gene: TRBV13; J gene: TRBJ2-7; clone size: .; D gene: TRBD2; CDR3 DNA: TGTGCCAGCAGCTTCGGACTAGCGGAGTCCGGCGAGCAGTACTTC; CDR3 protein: CASSFGLAESGEQYF
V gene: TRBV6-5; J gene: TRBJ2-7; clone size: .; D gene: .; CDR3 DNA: TGTGCCAGCAGTTCCCCAGGACCTTTCTACGAGCAGTACTTC; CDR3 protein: CASSSPGPFYEQYF
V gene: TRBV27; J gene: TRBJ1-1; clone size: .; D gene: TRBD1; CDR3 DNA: TGTGCCAGCAGTTTGCTGGGCAGGGGGATGAACACTGAAGCTTTCTTT; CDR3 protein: CASSLLGRGMNTEAFF
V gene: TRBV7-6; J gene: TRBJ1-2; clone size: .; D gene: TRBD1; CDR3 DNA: TGTGCCAGCAGCTTAGCGAGGGGGGCCCCAGGGGGTGGCTACACCTTC; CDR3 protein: CASSLARGAPGGGYTF
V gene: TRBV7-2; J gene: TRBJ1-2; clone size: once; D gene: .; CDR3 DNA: TGTGCCAGCAGCTTAGAAGCAGACCTCTATGGCTACACCTTC; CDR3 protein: CASSLEADLYGYTF
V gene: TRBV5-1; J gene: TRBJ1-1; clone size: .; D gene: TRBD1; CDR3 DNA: TGCGCCAGCAGCTCAAAGCAGGACAGGGGGCCTCCCCCCTACACTGAAGCTTTCTTT; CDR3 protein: CASSSKQDRGPPPYTEAFF
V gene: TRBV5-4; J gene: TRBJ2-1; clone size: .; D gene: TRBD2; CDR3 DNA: TGTGCCAGCAGCTCTCCGGGACTAGCGGGAGGGCCGTACAATGAGCAGTTCTTC; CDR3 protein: CASSSPGLAGGPYNEQFF
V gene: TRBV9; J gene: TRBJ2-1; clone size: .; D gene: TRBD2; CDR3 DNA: TGTGCCAGCAGCGTATCTAGCGGGAGGGCCGACTACAATGAGCAGTTCTTC; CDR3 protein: CASSVSSGRADYNEQFF
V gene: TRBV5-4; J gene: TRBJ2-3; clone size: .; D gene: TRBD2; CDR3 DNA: TGTGCCAGCAGCTTGAAGGGGCTAGCGGAAGACCCTAGCACAGATACGCAGTATTTT; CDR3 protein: CASSLKGLAEDPSTDTQYF
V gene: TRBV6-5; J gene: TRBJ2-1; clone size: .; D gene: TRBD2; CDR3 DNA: TGTGCCAGCAGTTACTCAGGACTAGCGGGAGATGAGCAGTTCTTC; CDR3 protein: CASSYSGLAGDEQFF
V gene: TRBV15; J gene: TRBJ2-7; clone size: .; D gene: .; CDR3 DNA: TGTGCCACCAGCAGGAGGAGGGAGTCCTACGAGCAGTACTTC; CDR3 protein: CATSRRRESYEQYF